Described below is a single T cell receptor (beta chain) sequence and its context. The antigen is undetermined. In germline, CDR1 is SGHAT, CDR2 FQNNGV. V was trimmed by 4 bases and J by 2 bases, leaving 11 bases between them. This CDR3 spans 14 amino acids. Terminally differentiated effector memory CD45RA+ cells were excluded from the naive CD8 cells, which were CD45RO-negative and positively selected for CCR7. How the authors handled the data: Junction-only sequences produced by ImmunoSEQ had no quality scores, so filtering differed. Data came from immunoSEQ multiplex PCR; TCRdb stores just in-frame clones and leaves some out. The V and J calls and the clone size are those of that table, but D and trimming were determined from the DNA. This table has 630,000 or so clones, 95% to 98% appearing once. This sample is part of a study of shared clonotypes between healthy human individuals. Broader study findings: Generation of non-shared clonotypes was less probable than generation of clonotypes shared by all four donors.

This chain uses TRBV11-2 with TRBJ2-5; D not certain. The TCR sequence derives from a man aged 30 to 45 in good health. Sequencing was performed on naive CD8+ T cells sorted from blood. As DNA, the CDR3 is TGTGCCAGCAGCTCGCAGGCTACTCAAGAGACCCAGTACTTC. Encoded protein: CASSSQATQETQYF.